The 10 T cell receptor beta chains below were found in one sample sequenced in a study of blood T cell repertoires in COVID-19. Only in-frame clones appear in the TCRdb table, and some are missing; sequencing was by immunoSEQ multiplex PCR. The sample holds roughly 200,000 clones, about nine tenths seen once. Specimen: peripheral blood. The receptors were gathered from an elderly man with acute or convalescent COVID-19.

Comment on this clone: Additional DNA sequences in this sample encode the identical CDR3. The chain couples TRBV24-1 to TRBJ2-3, with TRBD1 identical over 7 bases. From germline, CDR1 is KGHDR and CDR2 SFDVKD. This CDR3 is 15 amino acids long. V dropped 2 bases and J dropped 2; count of bases not matched to a gene: 3. DNA for the CDR3: TGTGCCACCAGTGATTGGACAGGCTCCACAGATACGCAGTATTTT. This sequence encodes CATSDWTGSTDTQYF.

V gene TRBV4-1 combines with J gene TRBJ2-2, with D possibly being TRBD1 (5 bases). The CDR3 covers 16 residues. The germline V gene encodes CDR1 MGHRA and CDR2 YSYEKL. V was cut by 0 bases and J by 5 bases, with 13 bases left in between. CDR3 DNA: TGCGCCAGCAGCCAAGACGGTAAAAGGGGTACCGGGGAGCTGTTTTTT. The encoded protein is CASSQDGKRGTGELFF.

This chain links TRBV6-2 or TRBV6-3 with TRBJ1-5; TRBD1 matches 8 bases. Trimming at V came to 5 bases and at J to 7 bases, leaving 4 bases not matched to a gene. The CDR3 is 13 amino acids. CDR1 is MNHEY, CDR2 SVGEGT, per germline. CDR3 nucleotides: TGTGCCAGCAGTGACAGGGGAGGCCAGCCCCAGCATTTT. It encodes CASSDRGGQPQHF.

The chain uses TRBV7-2 and TRBJ2-6; 7 nucleotides agree with TRBD2. With 2 bases clipped from V and 0 bases from J, the junction kept 7 bases outside the gene matches. The germline V gene encodes CDR1 SGHTA and CDR2 FQGNSA. The CDR3 is made up of 18 amino acids. CDR3: CASSLNGGTASGANVLTF. For the CDR3, the DNA is TGTGCCAGCAGCTTAAACGGGGGGACCGCCTCTGGGGCCAACGTCCTGACTTTC.

This clone was recorded a few times. The chain links TRBV7-9 to TRBJ2-5; D is unresolved. Germline CDR1 is SEHNR and CDR2 is FQNEAQ (reference sequence). The CDR3 length is 12 residues. Trimming removed 3 bases at V and 5 bases at J, with 7 bases between. This CDR3 is CASSFGEETQYF. The CDR3 DNA sequence: TGTGCCAGCAGCTTTGGTGAGGAGACCCAGTACTTC.

The V and J genes are TRBV7-9 and TRBJ2-7; 7 bases line up with TRBD2. V trimming: 1 base; J trimming: 5 bases; junction bases outside the gene matches: 2. Germline assignment: CDR1 SEHNR and CDR2 FQNEAQ (reference sequence). This CDR3 has 13 residues. CDR3 DNA sequence: TGTGCCAGCAGCTTAGATGGGGGGGACGAGCAGTACGTC. It encodes CASSLDGGDEQYV.

The rearrangement links TRBV4-1 to TRBJ1-1, with 9 bases lining up with TRBD1. Trimming at V came to 3 bases and at J to 1 base, leaving 0 bases not matched to a gene. The CDR3 runs 14 residues. Germline V gene sequence: CDR1 MGHRA, CDR2 YSYEKL. The DNA for the CDR3 is TGCGCCAGCAGCCAGACAGGGGGGAACACTGAAGCTTTCTTT. Translation: CASSQTGGNTEAFF.

The V and J genes are TRBV5-1 and TRBJ2-7; 10 positions agree with TRBD1. The length of the CDR3 is 14 residues. CDR1 and CDR2 (germline): SGHRS, YFSETQ. Germline trimming cut 4 bases from V and 4 bases from J; bases unmatched to any gene: 5. CDR3 sequence: CASSKGQGLYEQYF. In DNA, the CDR3 is TGCGCCAGCAGCAAGGGACAGGGGTTGTACGAGCAGTACTTC.

The chain has TRBV11-2 and TRBJ2-5; no reliable D call. The CDR3 has 15 residues. CDR1 is SGHAT and CDR2 is FQNNGV in the germline V gene. Trimming took 3 bases from V and 2 from J, leaving 13 bases between them. In DNA form, the CDR3 reads TGTGCCAGCAGCTTTGGTAATCTCGGGCAAGAGACCCAGTACTTC. This codes for CASSFGNLGQETQYF.

V and J are TRBV6-2 or TRBV6-3 and TRBJ1-6; TRBD1 matches at 8 bases. This CDR3 is 15 amino acids long. Germline CDR1 MNHEY, CDR2 SVGEGT. J gave up 10 bases and V 6 bases, and 11 bases lay outside the gene matches. The CDR3 sequence: CASSSGTGEKSPLHF. The DNA of the CDR3 is TGTGCCAGCAGCTCCGGGACAGGCGAAAAATCACCCCTCCACTTT.